Presented here are 26 T cell receptor beta chains from one specimen sequenced in a study of metastatic and nonmetastatic thyroid tumors. Thyroid surgery had not been preceded by any treatment in any patient. TCRdb recomputed clones from the PCR reads via MiXCR. The table shows tens of thousands of clones, with roughly a fifth occurring only once. The sample consisted of blood. These receptors all stem from a male donor with papillary thyroid cancer or a benign thyroid nodule (not recorded which). Some clones in this sample may be carry-over from other donors' samples.

Only a few counts were recorded for this clone. The chain is built from TRBV7-2 and TRBJ2-7; 7 bases line up with TRBD1. J was trimmed by 2 bases and V by 7 bases; bases with no gene match: 8. The CDR3 covers 14 residues. Germline CDR1 and CDR2: SGHTA and FQGNSA. CDR3 sequence (DNA): TGTGCCAGCACCACGGGCACAGGGGCCTACGAGCAGTACTTC. Its protein is CASTTGTGAYEQYF. Looking up the rest from reference TRBV7-2 and TRBJ2-7 gives the full variable domain: GAGVSQSPSNKVTEKGKDVELRCDPISGHTALYWYRQSLGQGLEFLIYFQGNSAPDKSGLPSDRFSAERTGGSVSTLTIQRTQQEDSAVYLCASTTGTGAYEQYFGPGTRLTVT.

The CDR3 sequence is CAWQGPSSGNTIYF. The CDR3 DNA is TGTGCCTGGCAGGGGCCGAGCTCTGGAAACACCATATATTTT. The chain uses TRBV30 and TRBJ1-3; maybe TRBD1 (6 bases). Germline assignment: CDR1 GTSNPN and CDR2 SVGIG (reference sequence). The CDR3 covers 14 residues. The V gene lost 5 bases and the J gene lost 0 bases, with 11 bases spanning the gap. Full variable domain (missing parts from reference TRBV30 and TRBJ1-3): SQTIHQWPATLVQPVGSPLSLECTVEGTSNPNLYWYRQAAGRGLQLLFYSVGIGQISSEVPQNLSASRPQDRQFILSSKKLLLSDSGFYLCAWQGPSSGNTIYFGEGSWLTVV.

This clone was detected many times. The rearrangement uses TRBV6-4 and TRBJ2-3; D perhaps matches TRBD2 (7 bases). The CDR3 length is 15 residues. The germline V and J ends were trimmed by 2 bases and 2 bases, with 11 bases remaining between them. Germline V lookup: CDR1 MRHNA, CDR2 SNTAGT. CDR3 in amino acids: CASSDVGGATDTQYF. In nucleotides, the CDR3 is TGTGCCAGCAGTGACGTGGGGGGGGCCACAGATACGCAGTATTTT.

To note about this clone: The junction and the germline gene differ at one end; a read error may be behind it. The chain is built from TRBV7-9 and TRBJ2-5; 13 nucleotides line up with TRBD2. Germline loops: CDR1 SEHNR, CDR2 FQNEAQ (reference sequence). CDR3 length: 12 amino acids. The CDR3 coding sequence is TGTGCCAGCAGCTCAACTAGCGGGAGGGAGTTCTTC. Its protein product is CASSSTSGREFF.

The V call is TRBV6-1, the J call TRBJ1-2; 11 bases fit TRBD1. CDR3 length: 15 amino acids. The germline V gene has CDR1 MNHNS and CDR2 SASEGT. V dropped 7 bases and J dropped 7; count of bases not matched to a gene: 11. CDR3 sequence (DNA): TGTGCCAGCAAACTTACCGGGACAGGGGGGAGTGGCTACACCTTC. This translates into CASKLTGTGGSGYTF.

This clone showed up many times. CDR3 sequence (DNA): TGTGCCAGCAGCCAAGATGGGGGACTAGCGGGTACCGGGGAGCTGTTTTTT. The encoded protein is CASSQDGGLAGTGELFF. The chain employs TRBV3-1 and TRBJ2-2; 12 nucleotides line up with TRBD2. Germline V lookup: CDR1 LGHDT, CDR2 YNNKEL (reference sequence). There are 17 residues in the CDR3. V was clipped by 0 bases and J by 5 bases; unmatched bases: 4.

The sample holds many counts of this clone. The genes are TRBV9 and TRBJ2-5; tentative D call: TRBD2 (5 bases). Per germline, CDR1 SGDLS and CDR2 YYNGEE. The CDR3 runs to 14 residues. Between the trimmed V and J ends, which lost 4 bases and 5 bases, there was a span of 15 bases. The CDR3 sequence: CASSQLEGGETQYF. CDR3 nucleotides: TGTGCCAGCAGCCAATTAGAGGGTGGGGAGACCCAGTACTTC.

This rearrangement joins TRBV28 to TRBJ1-1, with D unclear. This CDR3 is built from 14 residues. Germline assignment: CDR1 MDHEN and CDR2 SYDVKM. V lost 3 bases and J lost 5, with 13 bases in between. The CDR3 nucleotides are TGTGCCAGCAGTTTGGCCCGGATCAGAACTGAAGCTTTCTTT. It codes for CASSLARIRTEAFF.

This clone showed up many times. The chain recombines TRBV12-3 or TRBV12-4 with TRBJ2-3; 8 bases are a match to TRBD2. The length of the CDR3 is 14 residues. The ends lost 7 bases at V and 3 bases at J; junction bases unmatched: 6. Here the CDR3 reads CASTRGGGTDTQYF. In DNA, the CDR3 is TGTGCCAGCACCCGGGGGGGGGGAACAGATACGCAGTATTTT.

This clone was found many times. DNA of the CDR3: TGTGCCAGCAGCTTAGCAACAACTAGGAGCCATGAGCAGTTCTTC. This sequence encodes CASSLATTRSHEQFF. This rearrangement joins TRBV7-9 to TRBJ2-1, with D possibly matching TRBD2 (5 bases). The CDR3 contains 15 residues. V was clipped by 0 bases and J by 8 bases, with 14 bases between them. Germline V gene sequence: CDR1 SEHNR, CDR2 FQNEAQ (reference sequence). The full variable domain, with the rest looked up from reference TRBV7-9 and TRBJ2-1, is DTGVSQNPRHKITKRGQNVTFRCDPISEHNRLYWYRQTLGQGPEFLTYFQNEAQLEKSRLLSDRFSAERPKGSFSTLEIQRTEQGDSAMYLCASSLATTRSHEQFFGPGTRLTVL.

This clone was picked up many times. This rearrangement joins TRBV4-2 to TRBJ2-3, with 13 bases that match TRBD2. The CDR3 has 16 residues. CDR1 and CDR2 (germline): LGHNA, YNFKEQ. V trimming: 1 base; J trimming: 4 bases; junction bases outside the gene matches: 2. The CDR3 is CASSQVTSGGADTQYF. For the CDR3, the DNA is TGTGCCAGCAGCCAAGTTACTAGCGGGGGGGCAGATACGCAGTATTTT.

Ten or more counts support this clone. The rearrangement joins TRBV20-1 to TRBJ1-5; maybe TRBD1 (5 bases). This CDR3 region has 17 residues. In germline, CDR1 is DFQATT, CDR2 SNEGSKA (reference sequence). The V gene lost 1 base and the J gene lost 5 bases, with 21 bases spanning the gap. The CDR3 region is CSARVEMAKGPDQPQHF. CDR3 bases: TGCAGTGCTAGAGTAGAAATGGCTAAGGGACCGGATCAGCCCCAGCATTTT.

This clone appeared many times. The chain combines TRBV28 with TRBJ2-7, with a possible D match to TRBD1 (6 bases). The CDR3 runs to 13 residues. Per germline, CDR1 MDHEN and CDR2 SYDVKM. V was trimmed by 0 bases and J by 4 bases, leaving 7 bases between them. CDR3 DNA sequence: TGTGCCAGCAGTTTATGGCAGGGGTACGAGCAGTACTTC. Protein sequence: CASSLWQGYEQYF. Together with reference TRBV28 and TRBJ2-7, the CDR3 gives the full variable domain: DVKVTQSSRYLVKRTGEKVFLECVQDMDHENMFWYRQDPGLGLRLIYFSYDVKMKEKGDIPEGYSVSREKKERFSLILESASTNQTSMYLCASSLWQGYEQYFGPGTRLTVT.

The rearrangement joins TRBV5-6 to TRBJ1-1; no definite D call. The CDR3 consists of 14 residues. Germline V gene lookup returns CDR1 SGHDT and CDR2 YYEEEE. Trimming removed 0 bases from V and 7 bases from J, with 13 bases in between. The CDR3 coding sequence is TGTGCCAGCAGCTTGGCCGGGAGAATTGATGAAGCTTTCTTT. Encoded protein: CASSLAGRIDEAFF.

This clone is classed as medium-sized. This chain links TRBV11-3 with TRBJ2-3; 8 nucleotides line up with TRBD1. V shed 1 base, J shed 2 bases, and the junction held 2 bases outside the gene matches. CDR1 SGHNT and CDR2 YENEEA come from the germline V gene. This CDR3 contains 15 residues. The CDR3 region has the DNA TGTGCCAGCAGCTTAGGGACAGGGCACACAGATACGCAGTATTTT. As protein: CASSLGTGHTDTQYF.

A note on this clone: Just one base apart from a much larger clone, this may be a read error. In DNA form, the CDR3 reads TGTGCCATCAGTGTTGTTGGGAGCTCCTACGAGCAGTACTTC. Translating it yields CAISVVGSSYEQYF. The chain uses TRBV10-3 and TRBJ2-7, with D maybe TRBD2 (5 bases). The CDR3 has 14 amino acids. From germline, CDR1 is ENHRY and CDR2 SYGVKD. Trimming shortened V by 4 bases and J by 0 bases, and 10 bases separated the two germline ends.

The chain employs TRBV18 and TRBJ2-2; tentative D call: TRBD2 (5 bases). Germline values: CDR1 KGHSH, CDR2 LQKENI. Trimming cost V 2 bases and J 1 base, with 8 bases left between them. The CDR3 totals 15 residues. The CDR3 DNA follows: TGTGCCAGCTCACCAAGAGGGTTGAACACCGGGGAGCTGTTTTTT. As protein: CASSPRGLNTGELFF.

The chain combines TRBV4-3 with TRBJ2-1, with 9 nucleotides matching TRBD1. Unmatched junction bases numbered 6, after V lost 4 bases and J lost 5 bases. Germline-derived CDR1 and CDR2 are LGHNA and YSLEER. This CDR3 has 15 residues. CDR3 DNA sequence: TGCGCCAGCAGCCCAGGGACAGGGATTAACAATGAGCAGTTCTTC. As protein: CASSPGTGINNEQFF.

This clone was counted ten times or more. The chain combines TRBV11-2 with TRBJ1-5; tentatively, D is TRBD1 (6 bases). Trimming shortened V by 2 bases and J by 5 bases, and 13 bases separated the two germline ends. CDR1 SGHAT and CDR2 FQNNGV come from the germline V gene. This CDR3 comprises 15 residues. The CDR3 DNA reads as TGTGCCAGCAGCTTATCCTACAGGGCGCATCAGCCCCAGCATTTT. As protein: CASSLSYRAHQPQHF.

This clone has ten or more counts. This sample includes further DNA sequences coding for the same CDR3. The chain joins TRBV6-4 to TRBJ2-3, with 8 bases fitting TRBD2. This CDR3 has 15 residues. J lost 1 base, V lost 0 bases, and 0 bases had no gene match. Germline values: CDR1 MRHNA, CDR2 SNTAGT. CDR3 nucleotide sequence: TGTGCCAGCAGTGACTCTAGCGGGGGCACAGATACGCAGTATTTT. Translated, it gives CASSDSSGGTDTQYF.

Many counts were recorded for this clone. This sequence joins TRBV7-6 and TRBJ2-5; D is ambiguous. The germline V gene has CDR1 SGHVS and CDR2 FNYEAQ. The CDR3 spans 11 residues. The V gene lost 5 bases and the J gene lost 0 bases, with 1 base spanning the gap. CDR3 coding DNA: TGTGCCAGCAGCAACCAAGAGACCCAGTACTTC. This encodes CASSNQETQYF.

On this clone itself: At one end the junction does not follow the germline gene, possibly because of a read error. The genes are TRBV7-7 and TRBJ2-7; TRBD2 matches at 12 bases. CDR1 and CDR2 from the germline V gene are SSHAT and FNYEAQ (reference sequence). There are 17 residues in the CDR3. The CDR3 here is CASSDLLAGGSSYEQYF. CDR3 sequence (DNA): TGTGCTAGCAGCGATCTCCTAGCGGGAGGGAGCTCCTACGAGCAGTACTTC.

Many counts were recorded for this clone. The V gene is TRBV27, the J gene TRBJ2-3, with D perhaps TRBD1 or TRBD2 (5 bases each). The ends were cut back, 5 bases at V and 6 bases at J, with 15 bases in the middle. The CDR3 length is 14 residues. Germline V lookup: CDR1 MNHEY, CDR2 SMNVEV (reference sequence). The CDR3 here is CASSPVRAGDTQYF. DNA of the CDR3: TGTGCCAGCAGTCCCGTGAGGGCAGGGGATACGCAGTATTTT.

This clone was seen repeatedly, ten times or more. The gene calls are TRBV5-5 and TRBJ2-3; 16 nucleotides align to TRBD2. V dropped 0 bases and J dropped 0; count of bases not matched to a gene: 4. Germline CDR1 SGHKS, CDR2 YYEKEE (reference sequence). This CDR3 region has 19 residues. DNA for the CDR3: TGTGCCAGCAGCTTGGATGGGACTAGCGGGGGGGCGAGCACAGATACGCAGTATTTT. It specifies CASSLDGTSGGASTDTQYF.

This clone was seen at least ten times. The V and J genes are TRBV6-5 and TRBJ2-7, with 7 bases fitting TRBD1. Trimming at V came to 1 base and at J to 7 bases, leaving 7 bases not matched to a gene. The CDR3 has 14 amino acids. Germline V gene data show CDR1 as MNHEY and CDR2 as SVGAGI. CDR3 sequence: CASSYWQGVSEQYF. The CDR3 region has the DNA TGTGCCAGCAGTTACTGGCAGGGGGTCTCGGAGCAGTACTTC.

This clone has a handful of counts. This chain joins TRBV3-1 and TRBJ1-1, with 12 bases lining up with TRBD1. Trimming at V came to 3 bases and at J to 7 bases, leaving 3 bases not matched to a gene. Germline CDR1 reads LGHDT; CDR2 reads YNNKEL (reference sequence). The CDR3 has 14 amino acids. The CDR3 sequence is CASSHGTGGLEAFF. CDR3 coding DNA: TGTGCCAGCAGCCACGGGACAGGGGGCCTTGAAGCTTTCTTT.